The 15 T cell receptor beta chains below come from one sample, sequenced in a study of spatial heterogeneity in lung cancer (dated by TCRdb to the late 2010s). General conclusions and limits of the study: The tumor nonsynonymous mutation count correlated with the number of expanded intratumoral alpha and beta TCRs.

These receptors' targets are unknown. To prepare the library, 5' RACE was applied. Sequencing took place on a NextSeq 500. TCRdb trimmed the raw reads at Q25, called clones with MiXCR and kept productive beta chains. Rows with a matching CDR3 protein are joined into one entry that keeps the most common DNA and genes. The sample data list about 9,800 distinct CDR3 sequences, and 6% to 6.5% of these were observed just once. The top ten clonotypes cover around 10% of the sample. Taken with the paper, the label for time point translates to: sample taken at primary tumor resection. Here the sequenced sample was lung tumor tissue, taken at surgery. These receptors all come from a male donor with early-stage non-small cell lung cancer.

This clonotype was detected many times. The junction differs from germline at one of its ends, possibly a read error. Found in a library prepared for alpha chains, this beta chain is an off-target read, and its abundance has little meaning. This chain connects TRBV15 to TRBJ1-1; D is possibly TRBD1 (6 bases). Germline CDR1 LNHNV, CDR2 YYDKDF (reference sequence). The CDR3 contains 13 residues. CDR3 nucleotides: TGTGCCACCAGCAGAGATAAGAAGCGGGGGCCCTCCTTT. It is translated as CATSRDKKRGPSF.

This clonotype was found many times. This beta chain is off target for a library built for alpha chains, so its abundance means little. This chain uses TRBV5-1 with TRBJ1-1; maybe TRBD1 (6 bases). The V end lost 1 base, the J end lost 2 bases, and 9 bases lay between the germline ends. Germline loops: CDR1 SGHRS, CDR2 YFSETQ. The CDR3 runs to 14 residues. The CDR3 DNA sequence: TGCGCCAGCAGCTTGTCAGGGGCAAACACTGAAGCTTTCTTT. It yields the protein CASSLSGANTEAFF. The entire variable domain, with the rest obtained from reference TRBV5-1 and TRBJ1-1, is as follows: KAGVTQTPRYLIKTRGQQVTLSCSPISGHRSVSWYQQTPGQGLQFLFEYFSETQRNKGNFPGRFSGRQFSNSRSEMNVSTLELGDSALYLCASSLSGANTEAFFGQGTRLTVV.

Relative to its sample, this clonotype is medium-sized. Being off target in a library aimed at alpha chains, this beta chain has a size of little meaning. The chain is built from TRBV3-1 and TRBJ1-1; D is perhaps TRBD1 (6 bases). Trimming stripped 6 bases from V and 8 bases from J, with 16 bases between. This CDR3 contains 13 residues. CDR1 is LGHDT and CDR2 is YNNKEL in the germline V gene (reference sequence). CDR3 nucleotides: TGTGCCAGCAGACCAGGGCAGGGGCTGGAAGCTTTCTTT. The encoded protein is CASRPGQGLEAFF.

This clonotype was counted ten times or more. This beta chain came through as a stray read in a library set up for alpha chains, and its size says little. The V gene is TRBV7-2, the J gene TRBJ2-3; 9 bases map to TRBD2. V lost 2 bases, J lost 2 bases, and 5 bases stayed unmatched. Germline V gene data show CDR1 as SGHTA and CDR2 as FQGNSA. The CDR3 covers 16 residues. This CDR3 reads CASSLLGLAPTDTQYF. Written as DNA, the CDR3 is TGTGCCAGCAGCTTATTAGGACTAGCGCCCACAGATACGCAGTATTTT.

Note on this clonotype: The library was designed around alpha chains, so this beta chain is a stray read whose abundance carries little weight. This chain uses TRBV12-3 or TRBV12-4 with TRBJ1-1; no definite D call. Deletions cut 6 bases from V and 7 bases from J, with 15 bases between. The CDR3 extends over 13 amino acids. CDR3: CASRILYPGEAFF. The CDR3 DNA sequence: TGTGCCAGCAGAATTCTATACCCCGGTGAAGCTTTCTTT.

This clonotype is categorized as medium-sized. This beta chain is off target for a library built for alpha chains, so its abundance means little. V usage is TRBV7-9 and J usage is TRBJ2-7, with D perhaps matching TRBD2 (6 bases). Germline CDR1 and CDR2: SEHNR and FQNEAQ (reference sequence). The germline V and J ends were trimmed by 2 bases and 0 bases, with 14 bases remaining between them. The CDR3 is made up of 16 amino acids. This chain's CDR3 is CASSLLGGSSSYEQYF. The CDR3 DNA sequence: TGTGCCAGCAGCTTATTGGGGGGTTCAAGCTCCTACGAGCAGTACTTC. Drawing the rest from reference TRBV7-9 and TRBJ2-7, the complete variable domain is DTGVSQNPRHKITKRGQNVTFRCDPISEHNRLYWYRQTLGQGPEFLTYFQNEAQLEKSRLLSDRFSAERPKGSFSTLEIQRTEQGDSAMYLCASSLLGGSSSYEQYFGPGTRLTVT.

Ten or more counts support this clonotype. A library prepared for alpha chains yielded this beta chain as an off-target read; its size is of little meaning. The chain has TRBV28 and TRBJ2-7; TRBD1 matches 7 bases. J lost 2 bases, V lost 8 bases, and 9 bases had no gene match. The CDR3 is 14 amino acids. The germline V gene has CDR1 MDHEN and CDR2 SYDVKM. In DNA, the CDR3 is TGTGCCAGCTGTATGACAGGGCGAGCCTACGAGCAGTACGTC. This codes for CASCMTGRAYEQYV.

This clonotype was detected many times. This beta chain is an off-target read within a library intended for alpha chains, so its frequency means little. The J gene is TRBJ2-1, the V gene TRBV5-6; unclear D gene. CDR1 SGHDT and CDR2 YYEEEE come from the germline V gene. V dropped 2 bases and J dropped 0 bases, with 12 bases sitting between them. CDR3 length: 16 residues. CDR3 sequence: CASSLIGTSSYNEQFF. In nucleotides, the CDR3 is TGTGCCAGCAGCTTAATAGGTACAAGCTCCTACAATGAGCAGTTCTTC.

This clonotype was picked up many times. Little can be read into the size of this beta chain, an off-target read in a library designed for alpha chains. The CDR3 DNA is TGTGCCAGCTCACCGTGGGACAGGGGGCGTCGGGGACAGCCCCAGCATTTT. The encoded protein is CASSPWDRGRRGQPQHF. J is TRBJ1-5 and V is TRBV18, with 12 bases identical to TRBD1. This CDR3 has 17 residues. CDR1 KGHSH and CDR2 LQKENI come from the germline V gene. V shed 3 bases, J shed 7 bases, and the junction held 10 bases outside the gene matches.

Many counts were recorded for this clonotype. Because this beta chain is a stray read in a library intended to capture alpha chains, its abundance should not be given much weight. The gene calls are TRBV30 and TRBJ2-2, with TRBD1 identical over 8 bases. V shed 0 bases and J 3 bases; nucleotides not matched to a gene: 0. Germline V gene lookup returns CDR1 GTSNPN and CDR2 SVGIG (reference sequence). The CDR3 is 14 amino acids. The chain's CDR3 is CAWSVGQDTGELFF. In DNA form, the CDR3 reads TGTGCCTGGAGTGTGGGACAGGACACCGGGGAGCTGTTTTTT.

This clonotype was seen many times. Since the library was made to target alpha chains, this beta chain is a stray read and its abundance is not meaningful. The chain joins TRBV10-3 to TRBJ1-3; 9 bases map to TRBD1. Germline CDR1 reads ENHRY; CDR2 reads SYGVKD. The CDR3 loop spans 15 amino acids. V lost 0 bases, J lost 6 bases, and 3 bases stayed unmatched. The CDR3 is CAISESDRGLNTIYF. Written as DNA, the CDR3 is TGTGCCATCAGTGAGTCGGACAGGGGACTAAACACCATATATTTT.

This clonotype was counted ten times or more. This beta chain is an unintended read in a library built for alpha chains; its size means little. The V and J genes are TRBV11-2 and TRBJ1-1; 9 bases agree with TRBD1. The V gene end was trimmed by 0 bases and the J gene end by 1 base; junction bases not matched to a gene: 9. Germline assignment: CDR1 SGHAT and CDR2 FQNNGV. The CDR3 contains 18 residues. The CDR3 spells CASSLDHYRGPENTEAFF. The CDR3 nucleotides are TGTGCCAGCAGCTTAGATCATTACAGGGGGCCCGAGAACACTGAAGCTTTCTTT.

This clonotype was seen many times. The library was prepared for alpha chains; this beta chain is a stray read, so its frequency means little. V usage is TRBV6-1 and J usage is TRBJ2-5; D might be TRBD1 (5 bases). Germline-derived CDR1 and CDR2 are MNHNS and SASEGT. The ends were cut back, 6 bases at V and 0 bases at J, with 14 bases in the middle. The CDR3 sequence is 15 residues long. This CDR3 is CASRRTPAYQETQYF. The CDR3 nucleotides read TGTGCCAGCAGACGGACACCAGCGTACCAAGAGACCCAGTACTTC.

This clonotype has a count of ten or more. The size of this beta chain means little, since it is a stray read in a library made for alpha chains. This sequence joins TRBV12-3 or TRBV12-4 and TRBJ1-5; 12 bases match TRBD1. V shed 5 bases, J shed 7 bases, and the junction held 9 bases outside the gene matches. The CDR3 is made up of 16 amino acids. The CDR3 loop is CASSPRDRGPGQPQHF. The CDR3, as DNA: TGTGCCAGCAGTCCACGGGACAGGGGGCCGGGGCAGCCCCAGCATTTT.

This clonotype was seen at least ten times. This beta chain turned up in a library designed for alpha chains; as an off-target read, its abundance says little. This rearrangement joins TRBV10-1 to TRBJ2-5; 9 bases align to TRBD1. The CDR3 runs 16 residues. CDR1 WNHNN and CDR2 SYGVQD come from the germline V gene (reference sequence). V trimming: 2 bases; J trimming: 4 bases; junction bases outside the gene matches: 8. The CDR3 is CASSEANRGRGETQYF. The CDR3, as DNA: TGCGCCAGCAGTGAGGCTAACAGGGGGCGCGGAGAGACCCAGTACTTC.